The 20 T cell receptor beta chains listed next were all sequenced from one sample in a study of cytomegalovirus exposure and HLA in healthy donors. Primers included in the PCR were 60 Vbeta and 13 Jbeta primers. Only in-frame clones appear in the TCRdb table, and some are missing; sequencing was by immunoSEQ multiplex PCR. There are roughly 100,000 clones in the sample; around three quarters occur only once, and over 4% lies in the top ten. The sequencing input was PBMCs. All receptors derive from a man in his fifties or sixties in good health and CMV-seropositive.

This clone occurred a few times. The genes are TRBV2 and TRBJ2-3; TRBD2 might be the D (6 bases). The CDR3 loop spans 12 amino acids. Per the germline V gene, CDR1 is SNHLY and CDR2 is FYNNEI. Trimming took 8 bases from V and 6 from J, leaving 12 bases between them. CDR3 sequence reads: CASGIGGDTQYF. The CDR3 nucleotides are TGTGCCAGCGGGATTGGGGGGGATACGCAGTATTTT. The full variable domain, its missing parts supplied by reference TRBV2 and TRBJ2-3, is EPEVTQTPSHQVTQMGQEVILRCVPISNHLYFYWYRQILGQKVEFLVSFYNNEISEKSEIFDDQFSVERPDGSNFTLKIRSTKLEDSAMYFCASGIGGDTQYFGPGTRLTVL.

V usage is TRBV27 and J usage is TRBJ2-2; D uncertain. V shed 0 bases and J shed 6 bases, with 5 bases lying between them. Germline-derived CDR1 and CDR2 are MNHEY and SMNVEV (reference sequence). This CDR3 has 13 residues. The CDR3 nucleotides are TGTGCCAGCAGTTTATCGAGTTCCGGGGAGCTGTTTTTT. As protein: CASSLSSSGELFF.

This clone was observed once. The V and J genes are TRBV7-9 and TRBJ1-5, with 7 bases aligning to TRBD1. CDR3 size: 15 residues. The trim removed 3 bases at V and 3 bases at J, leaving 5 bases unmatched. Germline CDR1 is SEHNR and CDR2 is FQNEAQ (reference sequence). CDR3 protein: CASSFGQALNQPQHF. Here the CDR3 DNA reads TGTGCCAGCAGCTTTGGACAGGCTCTCAATCAGCCCCAGCATTTT.

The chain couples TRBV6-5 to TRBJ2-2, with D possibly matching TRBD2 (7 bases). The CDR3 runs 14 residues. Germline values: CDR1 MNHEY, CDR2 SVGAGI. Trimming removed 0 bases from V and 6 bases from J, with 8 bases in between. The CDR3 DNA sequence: TGTGCCAGCAGTTACTCAGGGGGGGCCGGGGAGCTGTTTTTT. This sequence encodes CASSYSGGAGELFF.

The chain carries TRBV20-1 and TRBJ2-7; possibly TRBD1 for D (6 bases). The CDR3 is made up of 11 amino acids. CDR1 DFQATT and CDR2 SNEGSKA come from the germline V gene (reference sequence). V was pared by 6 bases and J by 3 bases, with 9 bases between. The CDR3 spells CSATGSYEQYF. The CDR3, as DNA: TGCAGTGCGACAGGCAGCTACGAGCAGTACTTC.

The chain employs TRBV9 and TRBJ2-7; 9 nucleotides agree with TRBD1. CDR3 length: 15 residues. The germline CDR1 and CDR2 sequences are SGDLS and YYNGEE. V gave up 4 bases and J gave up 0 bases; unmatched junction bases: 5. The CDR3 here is CASSLTGGASYEQYF. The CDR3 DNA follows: TGTGCCAGCAGCCTAACAGGGGGCGCCTCCTACGAGCAGTACTTC. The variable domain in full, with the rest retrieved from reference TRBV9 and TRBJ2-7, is DSGVTQTPKHLITATGQRVTLRCSPRSGDLSVYWYQQSLDQGLQFLIQYYNGEERAKGNILERFSAQQFPDLHSELNLSSLELGDSALYFCASSLTGGASYEQYFGPGTRLTVT.

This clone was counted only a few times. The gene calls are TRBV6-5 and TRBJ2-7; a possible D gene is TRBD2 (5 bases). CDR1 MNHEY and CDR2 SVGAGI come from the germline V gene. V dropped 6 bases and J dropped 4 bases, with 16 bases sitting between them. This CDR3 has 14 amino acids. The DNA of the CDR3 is TGTGCCAGCAGCCCGAGGGCGGGCCGATACGAGCAGTACTTC. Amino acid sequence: CASSPRAGRYEQYF.

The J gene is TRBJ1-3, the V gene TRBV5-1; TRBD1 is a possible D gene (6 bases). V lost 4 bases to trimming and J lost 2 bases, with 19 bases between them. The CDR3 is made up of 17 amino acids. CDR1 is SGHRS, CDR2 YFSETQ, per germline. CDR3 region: CASSKITGLGPGNTIYF. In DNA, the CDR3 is TGCGCCAGCAGCAAAATTACAGGGCTAGGACCTGGAAACACCATATATTTT.

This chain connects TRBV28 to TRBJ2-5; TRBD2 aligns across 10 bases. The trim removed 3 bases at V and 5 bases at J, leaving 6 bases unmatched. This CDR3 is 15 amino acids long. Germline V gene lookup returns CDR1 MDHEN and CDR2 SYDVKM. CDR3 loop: CASSLSSGSDETQYF. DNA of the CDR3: TGTGCCAGCAGTTTGTCTAGCGGGAGTGATGAGACCCAGTACTTC.

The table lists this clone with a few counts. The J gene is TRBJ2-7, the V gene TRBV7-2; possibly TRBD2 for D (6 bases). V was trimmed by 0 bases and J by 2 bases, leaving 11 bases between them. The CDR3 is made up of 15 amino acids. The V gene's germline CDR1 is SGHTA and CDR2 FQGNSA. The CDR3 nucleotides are TGTGCCAGCAGCTTAGCGCGCGGGGAGCCCTACGAGCAGTACTTC. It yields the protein CASSLARGEPYEQYF.

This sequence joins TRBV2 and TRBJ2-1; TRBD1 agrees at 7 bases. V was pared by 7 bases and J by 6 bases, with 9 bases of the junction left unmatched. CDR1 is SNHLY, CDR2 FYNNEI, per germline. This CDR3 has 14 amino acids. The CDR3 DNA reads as TGTGCCAGCACAGGGACAGCGTTTTTCAATGAGCAGTTCTTC. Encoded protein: CASTGTAFFNEQFF.

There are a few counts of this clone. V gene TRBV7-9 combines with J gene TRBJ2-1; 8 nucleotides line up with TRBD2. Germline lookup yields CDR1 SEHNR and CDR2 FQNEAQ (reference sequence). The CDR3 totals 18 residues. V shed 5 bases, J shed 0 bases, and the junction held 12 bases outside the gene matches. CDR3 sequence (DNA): TGTGCCAGCAGCCGAAACGCCGGCGGGAGGAGCTCCTACAATGAGCAGTTCTTC. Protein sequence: CASSRNAGGRSSYNEQFF.

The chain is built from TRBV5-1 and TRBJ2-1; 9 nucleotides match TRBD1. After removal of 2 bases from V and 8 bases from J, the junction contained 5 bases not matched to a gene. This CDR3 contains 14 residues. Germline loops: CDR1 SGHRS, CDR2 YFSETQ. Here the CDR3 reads CASSFGQGRDEQFF. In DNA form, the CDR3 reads TGCGCCAGCAGCTTCGGACAGGGGAGGGATGAGCAGTTCTTC.

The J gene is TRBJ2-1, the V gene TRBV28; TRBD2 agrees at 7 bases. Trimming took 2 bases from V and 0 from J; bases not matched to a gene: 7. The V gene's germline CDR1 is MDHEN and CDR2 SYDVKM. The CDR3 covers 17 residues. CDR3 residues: CASSLRASGDSYNEQFF. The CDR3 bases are TGTGCCAGCAGTTTAAGGGCTAGCGGCGACTCCTACAATGAGCAGTTCTTC.

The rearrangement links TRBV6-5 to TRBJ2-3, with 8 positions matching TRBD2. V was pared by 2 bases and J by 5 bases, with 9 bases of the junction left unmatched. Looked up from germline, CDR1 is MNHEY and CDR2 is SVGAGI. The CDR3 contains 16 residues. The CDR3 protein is CASSYMSGGREDTQYF. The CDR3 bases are TGTGCCAGCAGTTACATGTCGGGAGGGCGAGAAGATACGCAGTATTTT.

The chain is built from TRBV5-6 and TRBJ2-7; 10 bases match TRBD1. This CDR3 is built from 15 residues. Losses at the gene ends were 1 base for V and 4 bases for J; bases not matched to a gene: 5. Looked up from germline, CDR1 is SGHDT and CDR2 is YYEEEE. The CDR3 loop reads CASSLLGDRGYEQYF. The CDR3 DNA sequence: TGTGCCAGCAGCTTGTTGGGGGACAGGGGTTACGAGCAGTACTTC. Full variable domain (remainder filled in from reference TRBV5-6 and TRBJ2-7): DAGVTQSPTHLIKTRGQQVTLRCSPKSGHDTVSWYQQALGQGPQFIFQYYEEEERQRGNFPDRFSGHQFPNYSSELNVNALLLGDSALYLCASSLLGDRGYEQYFGPGTRLTVT.

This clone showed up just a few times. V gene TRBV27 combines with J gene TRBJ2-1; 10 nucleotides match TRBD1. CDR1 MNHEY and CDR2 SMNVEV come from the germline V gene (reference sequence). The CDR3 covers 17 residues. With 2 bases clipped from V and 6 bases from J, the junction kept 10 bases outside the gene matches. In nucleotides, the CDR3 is TGTGCCAGCAGTTTAAGCCCCGGGACAGGGGTTAGCAATGAGCAGTTCTTC. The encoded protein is CASSLSPGTGVSNEQFF.

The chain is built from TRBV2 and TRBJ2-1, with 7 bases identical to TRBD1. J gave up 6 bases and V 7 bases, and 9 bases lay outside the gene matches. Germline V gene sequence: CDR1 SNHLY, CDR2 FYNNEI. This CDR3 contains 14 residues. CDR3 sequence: CASKPGQNANEQFF. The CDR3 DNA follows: TGTGCCAGCAAACCGGGACAGAACGCCAATGAGCAGTTCTTC. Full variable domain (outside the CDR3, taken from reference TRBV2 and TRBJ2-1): EPEVTQTPSHQVTQMGQEVILRCVPISNHLYFYWYRQILGQKVEFLVSFYNNEISEKSEIFDDQFSVERPDGSNFTLKIRSTKLEDSAMYFCASKPGQNANEQFFGPGTRLTVL.

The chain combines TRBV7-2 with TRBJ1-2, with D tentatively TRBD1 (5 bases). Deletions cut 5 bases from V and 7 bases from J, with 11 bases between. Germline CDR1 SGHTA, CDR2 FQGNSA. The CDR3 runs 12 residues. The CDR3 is CASSLPGGGYTF. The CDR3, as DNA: TGTGCCAGCAGCCTACCGGGGGGTGGCTACACCTTC.

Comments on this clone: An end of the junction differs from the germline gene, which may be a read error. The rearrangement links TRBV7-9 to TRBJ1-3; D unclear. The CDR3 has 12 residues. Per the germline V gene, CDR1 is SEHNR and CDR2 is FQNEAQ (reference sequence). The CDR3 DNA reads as TGTTCCAGCAGACCACAGGGAAACACCATATATTTT. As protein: CSSRPQGNTIYF.